The 31 T cell receptor beta chains presented below share a single source sample, sequenced in a study of cytomegalovirus exposure and HLA in healthy donors. PCR amplification relied on 60 Vbeta primers (plus 13 Jbeta primers). Clones were read by immunoSEQ multiplex PCR, and TCRdb kept only the in-frame ones, dropping some. This table has around 170,000 clones, about 80% appearing once. Sequencing used PBMCs. These receptors originate from a woman between 50 and 59 years old in good health and CMV-seropositive.

CDR3 sequence reads: CASSSPAGKIGNTIYF. CDR3 nucleotide sequence: TGTGCCAGCAGTTCCCCAGCAGGGAAAATTGGAAACACCATATATTTT. The chain is built from TRBV6-5 and TRBJ1-3; D might be TRBD1 (5 bases). The ends were cut back, 4 bases at V and 3 bases at J, with 16 bases in the middle. CDR1 is MNHEY and CDR2 is SVGAGI in the germline V gene. The CDR3 has 16 residues.

This sequence joins TRBV19 and TRBJ2-1, with TRBD2 matching 7 bases. Germline CDR1 is LNHDA and CDR2 is SQIVND (reference sequence). The CDR3 has 14 amino acids. V was pared by 10 bases and J by 7 bases, with 13 bases of the junction left unmatched. The CDR3 DNA reads TGTGCCACAAGACTAGCCGGGTTAAAAAATGAGCAGTTCTTC. This encodes CATRLAGLKNEQFF. The variable domain in full, with the rest retrieved from reference TRBV19 and TRBJ2-1, is DGGITQSPKYLFRKEGQNVTLSCEQNLNHDAMYWYRQDPGQGLRLIYYSQIVNDFQKGDIAEGYSVSREKKESFPLTVTSAQKNPTAFYLCATRLAGLKNEQFFGPGTRLTVL.

The rearrangement uses TRBV18 and TRBJ1-1; D is uncertain. Germline V gene sequence: CDR1 KGHSH, CDR2 LQKENI. Trimming removed 1 base at V and 0 bases at J, with 6 bases between. The CDR3 spans 14 residues. The CDR3 region has the DNA TGTGCCAGCTCACCACAACAGTTGAACACTGAAGCTTTCTTT. It is translated as CASSPQQLNTEAFF.

In this sample, this clone turned up once. The chain couples TRBV6-5 to TRBJ1-1; 10 nucleotides align to TRBD1. The CDR3 consists of 13 residues. After removal of 5 bases from V and 12 bases from J, the junction contained 9 bases not matched to a gene. Germline V gene lookup returns CDR1 MNHEY and CDR2 SVGAGI. CDR3 coding DNA: TGTGCCAGCAGTGCGGAACCGGGACAGGGGTCTTTCTTT. Translation: CASSAEPGQGSFF.

The gene calls are TRBV28 and TRBJ1-5, with 9 bases matching TRBD1. The CDR3 totals 15 residues. Germline CDR1 MDHEN, CDR2 SYDVKM. V shed 6 bases and J 5 bases; nucleotides not matched to a gene: 8. In DNA, the CDR3 is TGTGCCAGCAGGGCAACAGGGGGCGGCTATCAGCCCCAGCATTTT. Encoded protein: CASRATGGGYQPQHF.

This chain links TRBV19 with TRBJ2-3, with 10 bases that match TRBD2. The CDR3 totals 15 residues. Germline V gene data show CDR1 as LNHDA and CDR2 as SQIVND (reference sequence). The J segment lost 8 bases and the V segment lost 9 bases, leaving 14 bases of the junction unmatched. The CDR3 here is CASTTSGVLPATQYF. The DNA for the CDR3 is TGTGCCAGCACCACTAGCGGGGTCCTTCCGGCTACGCAGTATTTT.

This chain links TRBV28 with TRBJ1-2; TRBD1 matches at 10 bases. Germline CDR1 is MDHEN and CDR2 is SYDVKM. This CDR3 comprises 15 residues. Trimming cost V 5 bases and J 2 bases; bases outside gene matches: 5. CDR3 residues: CASSRDRGPNYGYTF. As DNA, the CDR3 is TGTGCCAGCAGTAGGGACAGGGGCCCCAACTATGGCTACACCTTC.

This clone showed up just a few times. V usage is TRBV18 and J usage is TRBJ2-2; weak D call: TRBD2 (6 bases). Germline lookup yields CDR1 KGHSH and CDR2 LQKENI. This CDR3 is 15 amino acids long. V lost 2 bases, J lost 3 bases, and 10 bases lay in between. CDR3 protein: CASSPELAHTGELFF. CDR3 DNA sequence: TGTGCCAGCTCACCAGAACTAGCACACACCGGGGAGCTGTTTTTT.

The chain employs TRBV11-2 and TRBJ2-2; TRBD1 matches 10 bases. J lost 6 bases, V lost 5 bases, and 12 bases had no gene match. This CDR3 is 17 amino acids long. Germline lookup yields CDR1 SGHAT and CDR2 FQNNGV. In DNA, the CDR3 is TGTGCCAGCAGCCTAGCAGGGCCGGGACAGGGGTCCGGGGAGCTGTTTTTT. This gives the protein CASSLAGPGQGSGELFF.

The V and J genes are TRBV12-5 and TRBJ2-2; D unresolved. V was shortened by 4 bases and J by 9 bases, with 21 bases between the two germline ends. In germline, CDR1 is LGHNT, CDR2 FRNRAP. The CDR3 extends over 16 amino acids. The CDR3 DNA follows: TGTGCTAGTGGTTACCCCCCCGGGTCCTTACACCGGGAGCTGTTTTTT. As protein: CASGYPPGSLHRELFF.

Turning to this clone: Other nucleotide sequences in the sample specify the same CDR3. This chain joins TRBV5-1 and TRBJ2-3, with 14 bases lining up with TRBD2. The CDR3 covers 16 residues. Germline V gives CDR1 SGHRS, CDR2 YFSETQ. V shed 4 bases and J 2 bases; nucleotides not matched to a gene: 3. The CDR3 protein is CASSGLAGGLTDTQYF. As DNA, the CDR3 is TGCGCCAGCAGCGGACTAGCGGGGGGCCTCACAGATACGCAGTATTTT.

V usage is TRBV19 and J usage is TRBJ1-4; 7 bases agree with TRBD1. Per the germline V gene, CDR1 is LNHDA and CDR2 is SQIVND (reference sequence). The CDR3 extends over 15 amino acids. The V and J ends lost 8 bases and 4 bases, in that order; junction bases with no gene match: 10. The CDR3 here is CASQAGTVVNEKLFF. CDR3 nucleotides: TGTGCCAGTCAGGCCGGGACAGTGGTTAATGAAAAACTGTTTTTT.

This clone came up once. The J gene is TRBJ2-1, the V gene TRBV18; the match to TRBD2 covers 9 bases. The germline gives CDR1 KGHSH, CDR2 LQKENI. The CDR3 consists of 15 residues. After removal of 2 bases from V and 4 bases from J, the junction contained 3 bases not matched to a gene. The CDR3 reads CASSPTSGFYNEQFF. The CDR3 bases are TGTGCCAGCTCACCAACTAGCGGGTTTTACAATGAGCAGTTCTTC.

This clone is a singleton in its sample. This chain joins TRBV5-5 and TRBJ2-7; tentative D call: TRBD2 (5 bases). V was shortened by 3 bases and J by 2 bases, with 12 bases between the two germline ends. The V gene's germline CDR1 is SGHKS and CDR2 YYEKEE (reference sequence). The CDR3 is 14 amino acids. The CDR3 DNA reads as TGTGCCAGCAGCTCCCGAGGAGGCCCCTACGAGCAGTACTTC. Amino acids: CASSSRGGPYEQYF. Filled out from reference TRBV5-5 and TRBJ2-7, the complete variable domain reads DAGVTQSPTHLIKTRGQQVTLRCSPISGHKSVSWYQQVLGQGPQFIFQYYEKEERGRGNFPDRFSARQFPNYSSELNVNALLLGDSALYLCASSSRGGPYEQYFGPGTRLTVT.

The chain couples TRBV6-1 to TRBJ1-2; weak D call: TRBD1 (6 bases). Trimming pared 6 bases from V and 8 bases from J, leaving 22 bases between. This CDR3 has 15 amino acids. CDR1 is MNHNS, CDR2 SASEGT, per germline. Written as DNA, the CDR3 is TGTGCCAGCAGCCAGACCTTTGGGGGGGCGGGGGGCTACACCTTC. Encoded protein: CASSQTFGGAGGYTF.

The genes are TRBV19 and TRBJ1-1, with D unclear. This CDR3 has 15 residues. The V and J ends lost 6 bases and 0 bases respectively, with 14 bases between them. Germline V gene data show CDR1 as LNHDA and CDR2 as SQIVND (reference sequence). Here the CDR3 reads CASSRGWEMNTEAFF. The CDR3 DNA follows: TGTGCCAGTAGCCGAGGGTGGGAAATGAACACTGAAGCTTTCTTT. The whole variable domain, remainder taken from reference TRBV19 and TRBJ1-1, is DGGITQSPKYLFRKEGQNVTLSCEQNLNHDAMYWYRQDPGQGLRLIYYSQIVNDFQKGDIAEGYSVSREKKESFPLTVTSAQKNPTAFYLCASSRGWEMNTEAFFGQGTRLTVV.

The rearrangement uses TRBV10-2 and TRBJ2-7; unclear D gene. CDR1 and CDR2 (germline): WSHSY, SAAADI. This CDR3 is built from 14 residues. V shed 6 bases and J shed 1 base, with 13 bases lying between them. The CDR3 is CASRPPGLSYEQYF. DNA of the CDR3: TGCGCCAGCAGACCCCCGGGTCTTTCCTACGAGCAGTACTTC.

The chain couples TRBV4-3 to TRBJ1-4; D possibly corresponds to TRBD1 (6 bases). The CDR3 is 16 amino acids. V lost 4 bases and J 2 bases, leaving 14 bases between the germline ends. Germline CDR1 and CDR2: LGHNA and YSLEER. CDR3 sequence: CASSRPQGTTNEKLFF. DNA of the CDR3: TGCGCCAGCAGCCGGCCACAGGGAACCACTAATGAAAAACTGTTTTTT.

This clone occurred a few times. J is TRBJ2-3 and V is TRBV7-9; 8 nucleotides line up with TRBD2. V gave up 6 bases and J gave up 2 bases; unmatched junction bases: 7. This CDR3 spans 15 amino acids. Germline assignment: CDR1 SEHNR and CDR2 FQNEAQ (reference sequence). The CDR3 nucleotides read TGTGCCAGCAGACCCCCAGCGGGAGACACAGATACGCAGTATTTT. Amino acid sequence: CASRPPAGDTDTQYF.

The chain uses TRBV6-5 and TRBJ2-7, with D perhaps matching TRBD1 (5 bases). V dropped 2 bases and J dropped 2 bases, with 13 bases sitting between them. CDR1 and CDR2 from the germline V gene are MNHEY and SVGAGI. CDR3 length equals 15 residues. In DNA form, the CDR3 reads TGTGCCAGCAGTTACCTGAGCAGGGTCCCCTACGAGCAGTACTTC. Protein: CASSYLSRVPYEQYF.

This clone came up once. The V and J genes are TRBV6-5 and TRBJ2-3; 11 bases are shared with TRBD2. The CDR3 spans 14 residues. V lost 5 bases and J lost 5; bases outside the gene matches: 3. CDR1 and CDR2 (germline): MNHEY, SVGAGI. CDR3 sequence: CASSPGLAGDTQYF. The DNA of the CDR3 is TGTGCCAGCAGTCCCGGACTAGCGGGAGATACGCAGTATTTT.

This clone was counted between two and nine times. This CDR3 reads CASSLFPGYDQPQHF. The CDR3 DNA follows: TGTGCCAGCAGCTTATTTCCGGGGTACGATCAGCCCCAGCATTTT. This rearrangement joins TRBV5-4 to TRBJ1-5; D is unclear. Germline V gene sequence: CDR1 SGHNT, CDR2 YYREEE (reference sequence). Trimming shortened V by 2 bases and J by 5 bases, and 14 bases separated the two germline ends. The CDR3 has 15 residues. Full variable domain (missing parts from reference TRBV5-4 and TRBJ1-5): ETGVTQSPTHLIKTRGQQVTLRCSSQSGHNTVSWYQQALGQGPQFIFQYYREEENGRGNFPPRFSGLQFPNYSSELNVNALELDDSALYLCASSLFPGYDQPQHFGDGTRLSIL.

This sequence joins TRBV10-3 and TRBJ2-1; 9 positions match TRBD1. Looked up from germline, CDR1 is ENHRY and CDR2 is SYGVKD. This CDR3 is 15 amino acids long. V lost 6 bases to trimming and J lost 4 bases; unmatched junction nucleotides: 7. The DNA of the CDR3 is TGTGCCATCAGGTATAACAGGGGGCAATACAATGAGCAGTTCTTC. Translating gives CAIRYNRGQYNEQFF.

V and J are TRBV27 and TRBJ2-3; 7 positions match TRBD2. Germline CDR1 MNHEY, CDR2 SMNVEV (reference sequence). V was pared by 0 bases and J by 4 bases, with 1 base of the junction left unmatched. CDR3 length: 14 residues. The CDR3 is CASSLSGGSDTQYF. The CDR3 region has the DNA TGTGCCAGCAGTTTATCGGGAGGGTCAGATACGCAGTATTTT.

The genes are TRBV7-8 and TRBJ2-4; D gene uncertain. Per germline, CDR1 SGHVS and CDR2 FQNEAQ. V gave up 4 bases and J gave up 0 bases, with 13 bases separating them. This CDR3 spans 16 amino acids. This CDR3 reads CASSSSRPEAKNIQYF. The CDR3 DNA follows: TGTGCCAGCAGCTCGTCTAGACCCGAAGCCAAAAACATTCAGTACTTC.

As concerns this clone: The junction departs from germline at one end; a sequencing error may be responsible. Other DNA sequences in this specimen translate into the identical CDR3. The chain uses TRBV28 and TRBJ1-1; 8 bases line up with TRBD1. CDR1 is MDHEN, CDR2 SYDVKM, per germline. The CDR3 is 13 residues long. Written as DNA, the CDR3 is TGTGCCAGCAGGACAGGGGACTACACCGAAGCTTTCTTT. Protein sequence: CASRTGDYTEAFF.

The gene calls are TRBV7-9 and TRBJ2-5; D is possibly TRBD1 (6 bases). Per the germline V gene, CDR1 is SEHNR and CDR2 is FQNEAQ (reference sequence). This CDR3 is built from 16 residues. Trimming cost V 5 bases and J 2 bases, with 18 bases left between them. Here the CDR3 reads CASSLQTGGLQETQYF. The CDR3 DNA is TGTGCCAGCAGCCTCCAGACAGGCGGGTTACAAGAGACCCAGTACTTC.

The chain has TRBV5-1 and TRBJ2-3; 9 nucleotides agree with TRBD2. The junction had 5 bases not matched to a gene; V was cut back by 7 bases and J by 2 bases. Per germline, CDR1 SGHRS and CDR2 YFSETQ. There are 14 residues in the CDR3. The CDR3 bases are TGCGCCAGCCGGGAGCGGGGGGCCACAGATACGCAGTATTTT. Translation: CASRERGATDTQYF.

V gene TRBV15 combines with J gene TRBJ2-3, with 8 nucleotides matching TRBD2. From germline, CDR1 is LNHNV and CDR2 YYDKDF (reference sequence). Trimming took 0 bases from V and 9 from J; bases not matched to a gene: 5. This CDR3 has 14 residues. The CDR3 nucleotides are TGTGCCACCAGCAGAGATCAGCGGGGGCGCACGCAGTATTTT. Translated, it gives CATSRDQRGRTQYF.

V and J are TRBV10-1 and TRBJ2-5; 12 bases agree with TRBD1. Germline values: CDR1 WNHNN, CDR2 SYGVQD (reference sequence). Trimming took 4 bases from V and 6 from J; bases not matched to a gene: 0. The CDR3 covers 13 residues. DNA for the CDR3: TGCGCCAGCAGTGGGGACAGGGGGCAGACCCAGTACTTC. It translates to CASSGDRGQTQYF.

This clone was seen only a few times. This chain connects TRBV5-6 to TRBJ2-1; D is uncertain. CDR1 is SGHDT and CDR2 is YYEEEE in the germline V gene. V shed 4 bases and J shed 0 bases, with 11 bases lying between them. There are 15 residues in the CDR3. The CDR3 DNA sequence: TGTGCCAGCAGCCTGAGATTGAGCTCCTACAATGAGCAGTTCTTC. Translation: CASSLRLSSYNEQFF.